Following are 11 T cell receptor beta chains from one sample sequenced in a study of cytomegalovirus exposure and HLA in healthy donors. The PCR contained 60 Vbeta and 13 Jbeta primers. Measured with immunoSEQ multiplex PCR; TCRdb has only the in-frame clones, and not every one. The data contain 150,000 to 200,000 clones, about 80% of them singletons. The sample consisted of PBMCs. Receptor source: a woman in her 30s in good health and CMV-seropositive.

V gene TRBV2 combines with J gene TRBJ2-5, with D perhaps TRBD1 (6 bases). The CDR3 sequence is 14 residues long. The germline V gene encodes CDR1 SNHLY and CDR2 FYNNEI. The DNA of the CDR3 is TGTGCAACCAAAAGGACAGTCGGGGCAGAGACCCAGTACTTC. This sequence encodes CATKRTVGAETQYF.

The V call is TRBV29-1, the J call TRBJ1-1; 9 bases line up with TRBD1. V trimming: 5 bases; J trimming: 5 bases; junction bases outside the gene matches: 12. The CDR3 sequence is 15 residues long. The germline gives CDR1 SQVTM, CDR2 ANQGSEA. The DNA for the CDR3 is TGCAGCGTTAAATTGGGGACAGGGTTGGTAACTGAAGCTTTCTTT. Protein sequence: CSVKLGTGLVTEAFF.

The chain recombines TRBV7-9 with TRBJ1-6; 7 bases agree with TRBD1. CDR1 SEHNR and CDR2 FQNEAQ come from the germline V gene (reference sequence). The CDR3 spans 17 residues. J lost 10 bases, V lost 0 bases, and 12 bases had no gene match. The CDR3 loop reads CASSLAHREGAESPLHF. The CDR3 DNA is TGTGCCAGCAGCTTAGCCCACCGGGAGGGGGCAGAGTCACCCCTCCACTTT.

This chain joins TRBV6-5 and TRBJ1-1; unclear D gene. Germline CDR1 and CDR2: MNHEY and SVGAGI. V dropped 0 bases and J dropped 1 base, with 9 bases sitting between them. This CDR3 spans 15 amino acids. CDR3 DNA: TGTGCCAGCAGTTACTCGGGAGGTAGGAACACTGAAGCTTTCTTT. Translated, it gives CASSYSGGRNTEAFF.

V usage is TRBV10-3 and J usage is TRBJ2-4; TRBD1 might be the D (6 bases). The length of the CDR3 is 15 residues. V gave up 0 bases and J gave up 7 bases, with 13 bases separating them. From germline, CDR1 is ENHRY and CDR2 SYGVKD. CDR3 loop: CAISESAGVGNIQYF. The CDR3 nucleotides read TGTGCCATCAGTGAGTCTGCAGGGGTGGGGAACATTCAGTACTTC.

The chain couples TRBV6-1 to TRBJ1-3; a weak D match, TRBD1 (6 bases). Trimming removed 1 base from V and 4 bases from J, with 14 bases in between. Germline CDR1 is MNHNS and CDR2 is SASEGT. The CDR3 is made up of 16 amino acids. The CDR3 region has the DNA TGTGCCAGCAGTGAAGGCAGGGGTCTTAGGGGAAACACCATATATTTT. This encodes CASSEGRGLRGNTIYF.

A single count supports this clone. The chain is built from TRBV5-1 and TRBJ1-1; 8 bases are shared with TRBD1. The V segment lost 4 bases and the J segment 4 bases; nucleotides outside the gene matches: 6. Per the germline V gene, CDR1 is SGHRS and CDR2 is YFSETQ. This CDR3 has 14 amino acids. The CDR3 DNA reads as TGCGCCAGCAGCGCCGGACAGGGTACCACTGAAGCTTTCTTT. Residues: CASSAGQGTTEAFF.

The chain joins TRBV13 to TRBJ2-1; maybe TRBD2 (6 bases). Looked up from germline, CDR1 is PRHDT and CDR2 is FYEKMQ (reference sequence). The CDR3 runs to 15 residues. V gave up 1 base and J gave up 2 bases, with 9 bases separating them. CDR3 nucleotides: TGTGCCAGCAGCTTAGAGACTAGGGCCTACAATGAGCAGTTCTTC. This encodes CASSLETRAYNEQFF.

The J gene is TRBJ2-3, the V gene TRBV7-2; TRBD1 aligns across 8 bases. Germline V lookup: CDR1 SGHTA, CDR2 FQGNSA. The ends lost 6 bases at V and 3 bases at J; junction bases unmatched: 8. The CDR3 totals 15 residues. The DNA of the CDR3 is TGTGCCAGCAGTATCGACAGGGGCGGAACAGATACGCAGTATTTT. Translation gives CASSIDRGGTDTQYF.

In DNA form, the CDR3 reads TGTGCCAGCAGCTTAGTAGTTATTGGGGACAGGGGCTACGAGCAGTACTTC. It yields the protein CASSLVVIGDRGYEQYF. The chain combines TRBV7-8 with TRBJ2-7; 10 bases map to TRBD1. V gave up 1 base and J gave up 3 bases; unmatched junction bases: 9. Germline loops: CDR1 SGHVS, CDR2 FQNEAQ. The CDR3 length is 17 residues. The full variable domain, completed using reference TRBV7-8 and TRBJ2-7, is GAGVSQSPRYKVAKRGQDVALRCDPISGHVSLFWYQQALGQGPEFLTYFQNEAQLDKSGLPSDRFFAERPEGSVSTLKIQRTQQEDSAVYLCASSLVVIGDRGYEQYFGPGTRLTVT.

The V and J genes are TRBV7-9 and TRBJ2-1, with D possibly being TRBD2 (5 bases). Germline CDR1 reads SEHNR; CDR2 reads FQNEAQ (reference sequence). The CDR3 has 16 amino acids. Trimming took off 6 bases at V and 3 bases at J, with 18 bases between the two ends. The DNA of the CDR3 is TGTGCCAGCAGGCCAGCCGGGGAGCGAAACTACAATGAGCAGTTCTTC. It encodes CASRPAGERNYNEQFF.